These T cell receptor beta chains were read from a single sample in a study of identical twins. TCRdb analysed the 5' RACE reads with MiXCR anew, one entry per CDR3 protein. The table lists 200,000 to 250,000 distinct CDR3 sequences, about 7.3% of them singletons. The same sample was also used in a study of yellow fever vaccine responses in identical twins.

Sequencing was carried out using memory (CD45RO+) T cells sorted from blood. These receptors were collected from a woman aged 18-30 years in good health. Each CDR3 is given with its conserved first and last residue. Fields, in order: D gene, V gene, J gene, CDR3 length, clone size, CDR3 protein, CDR3 DNA. A D gene is named only where the DNA matches it firmly. For some rows the clone size is stated as once, few or many, or as a class when expanded; others skip it.

>TRBD1|TRBV7-3|TRBJ2-3|16|few
CASSITGGAGTDTQYF
TGTGCCAGCAGCATTACAGGGGGCGCTGGGACAGATACGCAGTATTTT
>TRBD2|TRBV19|TRBJ2-7|14|few
CASSIFPSGYEQYF
TGTGCCAGTAGTATTTTTCCTAGCGGGTACGAGCAGTACTTC
>TRBD2|TRBV3-1|TRBJ2-1|18|many
CASTQGLAGGRTNNEQFF
TGTGCCAGCACCCAGGGACTAGCGGGGGGGCGCACGAACAATGAGCAGTTCTTC
>TRBD1|TRBV5-1|TRBJ1-1|15|many
CATKIGGGQGTEAFF
TGCGCCACCAAGATTGGGGGGGGACAGGGGACGGAAGCTTTCTTT
>.|TRBV6-1|TRBJ2-5|15|.
CASSALPKSAETQYF
TGTGCCAGCAGCGCTCTTCCTAAATCGGCGGAGACCCAGTACTTC
>.|TRBV20-1|TRBJ1-1|12|few
CSAREEKRTFDF
TGCAGTGCTAGAGAAGAAAAGAGGACTTTTGATTTT
>TRBD1|TRBV3-1|TRBJ1-5|15|.
CASSQADRGGQPQHF
TGTGCCAGCAGCCAAGCTGACAGGGGAGGTCAGCCCCAGCATTTT
>.|TRBV7-9|TRBJ2-5|14|.
CASSLGAGPETQYF
TGTGCCAGCAGCTTAGGGGCGGGGCCAGAGACCCAGTACTTC
>.|TRBV5-1|TRBJ2-5|16|few
CASSPSQGPPQETQYF
TGCGCCAGCAGCCCGAGCCAGGGACCCCCGCAAGAGACCCAGTACTTC
>.|TRBV24-1|TRBJ2-7|12|.
CATSENKYEQYF
TGTGCCACCAGTGAGAACAAGTACGAGCAGTACTTC